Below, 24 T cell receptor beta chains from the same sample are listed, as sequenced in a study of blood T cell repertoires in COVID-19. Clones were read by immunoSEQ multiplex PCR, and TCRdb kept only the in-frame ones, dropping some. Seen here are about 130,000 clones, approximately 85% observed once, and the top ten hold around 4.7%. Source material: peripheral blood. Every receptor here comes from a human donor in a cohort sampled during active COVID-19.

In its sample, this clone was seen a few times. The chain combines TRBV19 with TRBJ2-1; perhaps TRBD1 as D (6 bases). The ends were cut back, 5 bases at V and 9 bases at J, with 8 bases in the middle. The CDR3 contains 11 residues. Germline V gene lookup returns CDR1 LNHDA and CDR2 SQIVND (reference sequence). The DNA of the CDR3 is TGTGCCAGTAGTCAGGGGAGTGAGCAGTTCTTC. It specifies CASSQGSEQFF.

This CDR3 is CAWSAPGGRTLFEQFF. CDR3 in DNA: TGTGCCTGGAGTGCCCCCGGCGGGAGGACTCTATTCGAGCAGTTCTTC. The chain combines TRBV30 with TRBJ2-1, with 8 positions matching TRBD2. Germline values: CDR1 GTSNPN, CDR2 SVGIG (reference sequence). This CDR3 is built from 16 residues. The V gene end was trimmed by 1 base and the J gene end by 10 bases; junction bases not matched to a gene: 15.

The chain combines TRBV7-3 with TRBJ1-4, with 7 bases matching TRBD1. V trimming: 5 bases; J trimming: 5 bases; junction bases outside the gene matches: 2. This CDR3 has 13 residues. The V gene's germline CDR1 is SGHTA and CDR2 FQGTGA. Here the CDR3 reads CASSTGENEKLFF. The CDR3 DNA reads TGTGCCAGCAGCACAGGGGAGAATGAAAAACTGTTTTTT. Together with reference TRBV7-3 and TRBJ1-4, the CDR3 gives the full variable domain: GAGVSQTPSNKVTEKGKYVELRCDPISGHTALYWYRQSLGQGPEFLIYFQGTGAADDSGLPNDRFFAVRPEGSVSTLKIQRTERGDSAVYLCASSTGENEKLFFGSGTQLSVL.

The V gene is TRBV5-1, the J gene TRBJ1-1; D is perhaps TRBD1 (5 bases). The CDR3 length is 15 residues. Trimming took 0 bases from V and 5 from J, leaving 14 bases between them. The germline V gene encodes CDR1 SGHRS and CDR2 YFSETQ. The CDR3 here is CASSLGAGPGTEAFF. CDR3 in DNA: TGCGCCAGCAGCTTGGGAGCGGGACCAGGGACTGAAGCTTTCTTT. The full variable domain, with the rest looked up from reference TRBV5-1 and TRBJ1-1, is KAGVTQTPRYLIKTRGQQVTLSCSPISGHRSVSWYQQTPGQGLQFLFEYFSETQRNKGNFPGRFSGRQFSNSRSEMNVSTLELGDSALYLCASSLGAGPGTEAFFGQGTRLTVV.

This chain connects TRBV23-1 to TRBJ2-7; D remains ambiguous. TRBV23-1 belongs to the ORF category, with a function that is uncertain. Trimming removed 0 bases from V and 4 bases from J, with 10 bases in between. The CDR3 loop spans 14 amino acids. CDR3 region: CASSQSGGGYEQYV. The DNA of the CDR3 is TGCGCCAGCAGTCAATCCGGTGGCGGATACGAGCAGTACGTC.

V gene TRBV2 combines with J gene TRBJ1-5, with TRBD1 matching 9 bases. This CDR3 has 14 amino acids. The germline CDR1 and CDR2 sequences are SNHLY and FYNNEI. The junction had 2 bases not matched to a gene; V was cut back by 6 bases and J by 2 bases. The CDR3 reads CASRRTGGNQPQHF. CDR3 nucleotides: TGTGCCAGCAGGCGGACAGGGGGCAATCAGCCCCAGCATTTT.

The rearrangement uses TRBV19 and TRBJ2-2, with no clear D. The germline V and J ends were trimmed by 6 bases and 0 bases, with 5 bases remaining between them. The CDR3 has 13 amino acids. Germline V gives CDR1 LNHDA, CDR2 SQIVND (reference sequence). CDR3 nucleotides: TGTGCCAGTAGCCTAGCGAACACCGGGGAGCTGTTTTTT. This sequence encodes CASSLANTGELFF.

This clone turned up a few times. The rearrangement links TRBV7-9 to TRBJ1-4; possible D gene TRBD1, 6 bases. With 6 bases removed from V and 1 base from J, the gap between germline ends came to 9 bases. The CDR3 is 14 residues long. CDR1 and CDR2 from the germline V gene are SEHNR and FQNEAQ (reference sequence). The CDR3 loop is CASRPTGTNEKLFF. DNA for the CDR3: TGTGCCAGCAGACCGACAGGAACTAATGAAAAACTGTTTTTT.

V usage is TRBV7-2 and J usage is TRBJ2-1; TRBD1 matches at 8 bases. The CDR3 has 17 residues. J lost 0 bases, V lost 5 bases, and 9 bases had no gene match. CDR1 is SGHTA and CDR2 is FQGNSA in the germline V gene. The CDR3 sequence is CASSAVYRGSSYNEQFF. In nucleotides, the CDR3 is TGTGCCAGCAGCGCGGTTTACAGGGGGAGCTCCTACAATGAGCAGTTCTTC.

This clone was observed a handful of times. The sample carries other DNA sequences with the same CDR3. CDR3 residues: CASSLTGVDGYTF. DNA for the CDR3: TGTGCCAGCAGCTTGACAGGGGTGGATGGCTACACCTTC. The V gene is TRBV5-4, the J gene TRBJ1-2; 7 nucleotides align to TRBD1. Germline V lookup: CDR1 SGHNT, CDR2 YYREEE (reference sequence). This CDR3 region has 13 residues. Germline trimming cut 1 base from V and 6 bases from J; bases unmatched to any gene: 3.

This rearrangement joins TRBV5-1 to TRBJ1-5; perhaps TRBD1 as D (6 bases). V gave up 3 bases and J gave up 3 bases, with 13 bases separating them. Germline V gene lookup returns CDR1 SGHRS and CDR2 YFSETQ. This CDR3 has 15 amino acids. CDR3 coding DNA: TGCGCCAGCAGCTGGGCAGGGGAAAACAATCAGCCCCAGCATTTT. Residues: CASSWAGENNQPQHF.

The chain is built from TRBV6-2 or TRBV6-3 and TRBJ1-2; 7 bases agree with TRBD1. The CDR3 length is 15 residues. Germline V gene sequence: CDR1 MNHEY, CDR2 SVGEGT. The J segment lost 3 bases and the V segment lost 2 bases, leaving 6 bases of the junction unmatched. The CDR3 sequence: CASSYPRQGYYGYTF. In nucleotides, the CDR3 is TGTGCCAGCAGTTACCCGCGACAGGGCTACTATGGCTACACCTTC.

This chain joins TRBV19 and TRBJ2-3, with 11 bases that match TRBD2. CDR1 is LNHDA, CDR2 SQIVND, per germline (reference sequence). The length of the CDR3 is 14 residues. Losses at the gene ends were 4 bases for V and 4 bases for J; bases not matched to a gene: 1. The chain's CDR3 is CASSRLAGSDTQYF. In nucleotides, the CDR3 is TGTGCCAGTAGTAGACTAGCGGGGTCAGATACGCAGTATTTT.

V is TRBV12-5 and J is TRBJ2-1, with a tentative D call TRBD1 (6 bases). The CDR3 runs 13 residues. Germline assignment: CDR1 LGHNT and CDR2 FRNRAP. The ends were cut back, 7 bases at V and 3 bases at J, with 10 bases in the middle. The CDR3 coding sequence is TGTGCTAGTGCCCTGACAGGCTACAATGAGCAGTTCTTC. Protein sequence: CASALTGYNEQFF.

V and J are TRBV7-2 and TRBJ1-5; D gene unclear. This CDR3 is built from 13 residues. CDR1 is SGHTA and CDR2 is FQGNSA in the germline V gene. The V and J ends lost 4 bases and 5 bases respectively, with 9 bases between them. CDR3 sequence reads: CASSSSRYQPQHF. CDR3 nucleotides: TGTGCCAGCAGCTCTAGCCGGTATCAGCCCCAGCATTTT.

CDR3 amino acids: CASSMDRVGTEAFF. Here the CDR3 DNA reads TGTGCCAGCAGCATGGACAGGGTGGGCACTGAAGCTTTCTTT. J is TRBJ1-1 and V is TRBV5-4; 8 bases fit TRBD1. Trimming cost V 4 bases and J 4 bases; bases outside gene matches: 6. Germline CDR1 and CDR2: SGHNT and YYREEE (reference sequence). The CDR3 spans 14 residues. Looking up the rest from reference TRBV5-4 and TRBJ1-1 gives the full variable domain: ETGVTQSPTHLIKTRGQQVTLRCSSQSGHNTVSWYQQALGQGPQFIFQYYREEENGRGNFPPRFSGLQFPNYSSELNVNALELDDSALYLCASSMDRVGTEAFFGQGTRLTVV.

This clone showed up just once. The DNA of the CDR3 is TGTGCCAGCAGTGCGAGCCTAGCCGGGGAGCTGTTTTTT. Translating it yields CASSASLAGELFF. J is TRBJ2-2 and V is TRBV5-4; no firm D call. The germline gives CDR1 SGHNT, CDR2 YYREEE (reference sequence). V dropped 5 bases and J dropped 6 bases, with 11 bases sitting between them. The length of the CDR3 is 13 residues.

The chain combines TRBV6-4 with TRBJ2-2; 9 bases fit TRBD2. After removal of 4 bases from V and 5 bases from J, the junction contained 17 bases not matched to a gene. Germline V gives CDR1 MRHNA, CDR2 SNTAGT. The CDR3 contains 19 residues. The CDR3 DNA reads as TGTGCCAGCAGTGCCTCGGGGCCTAGCGGGAAGTCGAGAACCGGGGAGCTGTTTTTT. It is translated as CASSASGPSGKSRTGELFF.

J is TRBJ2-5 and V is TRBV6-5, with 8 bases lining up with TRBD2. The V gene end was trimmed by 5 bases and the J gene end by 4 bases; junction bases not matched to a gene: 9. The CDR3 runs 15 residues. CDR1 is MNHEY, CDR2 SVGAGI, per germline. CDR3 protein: CASSTGGGATETQYF. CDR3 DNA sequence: TGTGCCAGCAGTACGGGAGGGGGGGCCACAGAGACCCAGTACTTC.

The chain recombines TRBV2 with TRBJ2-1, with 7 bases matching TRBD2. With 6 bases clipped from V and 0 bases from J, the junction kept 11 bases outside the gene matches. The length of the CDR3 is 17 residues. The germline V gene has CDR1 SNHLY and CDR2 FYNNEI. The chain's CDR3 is CASSPTSVPSSYNEQFF. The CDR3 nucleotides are TGTGCCAGCAGCCCCACTAGCGTCCCAAGCTCCTACAATGAGCAGTTCTTC.

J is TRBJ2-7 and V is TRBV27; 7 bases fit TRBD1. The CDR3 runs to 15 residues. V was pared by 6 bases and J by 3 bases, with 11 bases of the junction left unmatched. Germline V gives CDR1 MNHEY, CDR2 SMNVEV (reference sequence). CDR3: CASSRVWDSGYEQYF. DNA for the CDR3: TGTGCCAGCAGCCGGGTGTGGGACAGCGGCTACGAGCAGTACTTC.

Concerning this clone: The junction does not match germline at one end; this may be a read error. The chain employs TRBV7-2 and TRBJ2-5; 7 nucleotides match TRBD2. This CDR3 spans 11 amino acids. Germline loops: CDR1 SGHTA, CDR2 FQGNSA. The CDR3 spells CASSSLGGTHF. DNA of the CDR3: TGTGCCAGCAGCTCCCTCGGGGGGACCCACTTC.

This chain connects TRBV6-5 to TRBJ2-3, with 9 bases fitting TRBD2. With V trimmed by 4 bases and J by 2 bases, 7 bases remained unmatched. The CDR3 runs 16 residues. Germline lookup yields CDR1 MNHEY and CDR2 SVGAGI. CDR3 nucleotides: TGTGCCAGCAGTTTGCTAGCGGGACGTGCCACAGATACGCAGTATTTT. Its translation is CASSLLAGRATDTQYF.

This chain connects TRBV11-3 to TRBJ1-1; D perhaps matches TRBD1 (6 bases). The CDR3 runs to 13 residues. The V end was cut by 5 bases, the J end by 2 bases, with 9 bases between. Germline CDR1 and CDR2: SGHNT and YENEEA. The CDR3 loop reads CASSATGNTEAFF. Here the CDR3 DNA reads TGTGCCAGCAGCGCGACAGGCAACACTGAAGCTTTCTTT.